Reported below is one T cell receptor beta chain. This entry comes from a study of blood T cell repertoires in COVID-19. Overall study: Material from acute and convalescent COVID-19 was sourced from the United States, Italy and Spain.

Trimming removed 5 bases from V and 5 bases from J, with 12 bases in between. Per the germline V gene, CDR1 is SEHNR and CDR2 is FQNEAQ (reference sequence). This CDR3 is 13 amino acids long. TCRdb keeps only in-frame clones here, not all; method: immunoSEQ multiplex PCR. The sample records some 330,000 clones, around 90% being singletons. Sequencing was done on a sample of PBMCs or T cells enriched from blood (not recorded which). The TCR originated in a woman in her 30s who had recovered from COVID-19. The chain couples TRBV7-9 to TRBJ2-5, with D perhaps being TRBD1 or TRBD2 (6 bases each). CDR3 in DNA: TGTGCCAGCAGCAGGGGGGCCGAGGAGACCCAGTACTTC. Its translation is CASSRGAEETQYF.